The T cell receptor beta chain described here comes from a study of beta chain features in type 1 diabetes. General study points: Moderate yet significant TCRB CDR3 shortening was seen in Type 1 diabetes patients in all four CD4+ subsets. Compared to healthy donors, patients appeared to have naive, central memory and Treg TCRB repertoires that were more alike.

About this clone itself: What it binds is unknown.

Per germline, CDR1 SGHRS and CDR2 YFSETQ. J lost 2 bases, V lost 2 bases, and 5 bases had no gene match. This CDR3 comprises 15 residues. Reverse transcription of all isolated RNA meant that expressed TCRB transcripts were sequenced. Method: immunoSEQ multiplex PCR; TCRdb's copy keeps in-frame clones and lacks some. The data contain some 240,000 clones, 16% of them seen just once; the ten biggest clones take up 0.065% to 0.095%. The rearrangement uses TRBV5-1 and TRBJ2-3, with 7 bases aligning to TRBD1. This sequence was found in a man in his thirties or forties with type 1 diabetes. The sequenced material came from naive CD4+ T cells from blood. For the CDR3, the DNA is TGCGCCAGCAGCTTCACAGGGGTCTTCACAGATACGCAGTATTTT. It specifies CASSFTGVFTDTQYF.